This T cell receptor beta chain appears in the sequencing data of a study of TIL therapy for anti-PD-1-resistant metastatic lung cancer. Study as a whole: Tumors carried a median about 1.6 non-synonymous mutations per megabase.

Study results and caveats: The cohort had more treatment-naive, never-smoker and oncogene-addicted patients than typical.

This clone was seen only a few times. The target antigen is unknown. Sequencing used immunoSEQ v3. The assay was immunoSEQ multiplex PCR, and TCRdb's table has in-frame clones only and misses some. The table has tens of thousands of clones, 70% to 75% seen once; the top ten hold under 7.5%. Germline-derived CDR1 and CDR2 are SGHNT and YYREEE (reference sequence). This CDR3 is 14 amino acids long. Between the trimmed V and J ends, which lost 0 bases and 6 bases, there was a span of 12 bases. As for time point: pre-treatment sample, taken before nivolumab and TIL therapy. Stage 4 NSCLC adults joined between late 2017 and 2020.

This receptor was obtained from a person between 25 and 80 years old with non-small cell lung cancer. Sequencing used blood, obtained at baseline. The rearrangement uses TRBV5-4 and TRBJ1-2; unclear D gene. The CDR3 nucleotides read TGTGCCAGCAGCTTGGCACTGCGTTCCGATGGCTACACCTTC. It yields the protein CASSLALRSDGYTF.